A selection of T cell receptor beta chains follows, all from one sample in a study of shared clonotypes between healthy human individuals. The assay was immunoSEQ multiplex PCR, and TCRdb's table has in-frame clones only and misses some. The repertoire includes some 660,000 clones, about 80% of them detected once, and 1.5% to 2% sits in the top ten. The source material was memory CD4+ T cells sorted from blood. These receptor sequences come from a woman in her thirties in good health. Both conserved end residues are part of each CDR3. D genes are given only for firm matches. The size of a clone is reported for some rows only, either as once, few or many, or as a class for expanded clones.

j_call,d_call,v_call,clone_size,cdr3_aa,cdr3_nt
TRBJ2-6,.,TRBV27,.,CASSLSIDPNPSLSGANVLTF,TGTGCCAGCAGTTTATCGATAGACCCCAACCCCTCTCTCTCTGGGGCCAACGTCCTGACTTTC
TRBJ2-7,TRBD2,TRBV2,.,CASRVAGVYEQYF,TGTGCCAGCAGGGTCGCGGGGGTTTACGAGCAGTACTTC
TRBJ1-5,TRBD1,TRBV27,few,CASSPYPPDRGLFQPQHF,TGTGCCAGCAGTCCCTACCCGCCGGACAGGGGGCTCTTTCAGCCCCAGCATTTT
TRBJ2-7,.,TRBV19,once,CASSGTAAREEDEQYF,TGTGCCAGTAGTGGGACAGCTGCCAGGGAGGAGGACGAGCAGTACTTC
TRBJ2-1,TRBD2,TRBV4-1,few,CASSQSQRESYNEQFF,TGCGCCAGCAGCCAAAGTCAGCGGGAGAGCTACAATGAGCAGTTCTTC
TRBJ2-7,.,TRBV20-1,.,CSASPGNEQYF,TGCAGTGCTAGTCCGGGCAACGAGCAGTACTTC
TRBJ2-3,TRBD1,TRBV25-1,.,CASSDRDRGDTQYF,TGTGCCAGCAGTGACCGGGACAGGGGTGATACGCAGTATTTT
TRBJ2-5,.,TRBV19,.,CASSKGSSETQYF,TGTGCCAGTAGTAAGGGTTCTTCTGAGACCCAGTACTTC
TRBJ2-1,.,TRBV28,once,CASSLGGLNEQFF,TGTGCCAGCAGCCTCGGGGGATTGAATGAGCAGTTCTTC
TRBJ2-7,.,TRBV18,.,CASSPPSGSYEQYF,TGTGCCAGCTCACCACCGTCCGGGAGCTACGAGCAGTACTTC
TRBJ2-2,TRBD1,TRBV5-8,.,CASSPGQGTGELFF,TGTGCCAGCAGCCCGGGACAGGGCACCGGGGAGCTGTTTTTT
TRBJ2-3,TRBD1,TRBV5-4,.,CASSRTDRVDTQYF,TGTGCCAGCAGCCGGACGGACAGGGTTGATACGCAGTATTTT
TRBJ2-3,TRBD2,TRBV5-4,many,CASRSLAGTDTQYF,TGTGCCAGCAGGTCACTAGCGGGCACAGATACGCAGTATTTT
TRBJ2-1,.,TRBV21-1,.,CASSDREDNEQFF,TGTGCCAGCAGCGACCGCGAAGACAATGAGCAGTTCTTC
TRBJ2-6,.,TRBV7-7,.,CASSPQMGAGANVLTF,TGTGCCAGCAGCCCGCAGATGGGAGCTGGGGCCAACGTCCTGACTTTC
TRBJ2-5,.,TRBV7-7,once,CASSLESGTGRETQYF,TGTGCCAGCAGCTTAGAATCCGGGACTGGAAGGGAGACCCAGTACTTC
TRBJ1-4,.,TRBV7-2,few,CASSFLNKLFF,TGTGCCAGCAGCTTTTTAAATAAACTGTTTTTT
TRBJ1-5,TRBD1,TRBV28,.,CASQTGNNQPQHF,TGTGCCAGCCAGACAGGGAACAATCAGCCCCAGCATTTT
TRBJ1-2,.,TRBV10-3,.,CAISPERGGYTF,TGTGCCATCAGTCCGGAACGTGGGGGCTACACCTTC
TRBJ1-2,.,TRBV27,.,CASSGQGYGYTF,TGTGCCAGCTCAGGGCAAGGCTATGGCTACACCTTC
TRBJ1-1,.,TRBV5-1,.,CASSLEFGGPTEAFF,TGCGCCAGCAGCTTGGAGTTCGGGGGCCCCACTGAAGCTTTCTTT
TRBJ1-2,.,TRBV28,.,CASMDTVNYGYTF,TGTGCCAGTATGGACACCGTTAACTATGGCTACACCTTC
TRBJ1-1,.,TRBV27,.,CASSLRGVPKAFF,TGTGCCAGCAGTTTAAGGGGGGTCCCGAAAGCTTTCTTT
TRBJ2-1,.,TRBV29-1,once,CSVASWGSGPYNEQFF,TGCAGCGTTGCAAGTTGGGGGAGTGGGCCCTACAATGAGCAGTTCTTC
TRBJ2-7,.,TRBV7-6,.,CASSLDSDRQQYF,TGTGCCAGCAGCTTAGACTCGGACAGACAGCAGTACTTC
TRBJ2-1,TRBD1,TRBV5-8,.,CASSWDRGSYNEQFF,TGTGCCAGCAGCTGGGACAGGGGGAGTTACAATGAGCAGTTCTTC
TRBJ1-2,.,TRBV29-1,.,CSVEGTATNGYTF,TGCAGCGTTGAGGGGACGGCTACGAATGGCTACACCTTC
TRBJ2-2,TRBD1,TRBV5-5,.,CASSSGQGDTGELFF,TGTGCCAGCAGCTCGGGACAGGGGGACACCGGGGAGCTGTTTTTT
TRBJ2-2,TRBD2,TRBV5-1,.,CASSLDVGGPGELFF,TGCGCCAGCAGCTTGGATGTGGGAGGGCCTGGGGAGCTGTTTTTT
TRBJ2-1,TRBD2,TRBV7-3,.,CASSLMGLAEVNEQFF,TGTGCCAGCAGCTTAATGGGACTAGCGGAGGTCAATGAGCAGTTCTTC
TRBJ2-7,TRBD2,TRBV4-1,.,CASSQGPAGGPIEQYF,TGCGCCAGCAGCCAAGGGCCAGCGGGAGGGCCTATCGAGCAGTACTTC
TRBJ2-5,TRBD2,TRBV4-2,.,CASSRPLAEGGETQYF,TGTGCCAGCAGCCGGCCACTAGCGGAGGGGGGGGAGACCCAGTACTTC
TRBJ2-2,TRBD2,TRBV7-2,.,CASSRLAGGAGELFF,TGTGCCAGCAGCAGACTAGCGGGAGGGGCCGGGGAGCTGTTTTTT
TRBJ1-2,TRBD1,TRBV28,once,CATSGQLGDGYTF,TGTGCCACCTCGGGACAGCTCGGTGATGGCTACACCTTC
TRBJ2-2,TRBD1,TRBV6-4,few,CASSDARDRGTGELFF,TGTGCCAGCAGTGACGCCCGGGACAGGGGCACCGGGGAGCTGTTTTTT
TRBJ2-6,.,TRBV2,.,CASQREEANVLTF,TGTGCCAGTCAACGAGAGGAGGCCAACGTCCTGACTTTC
TRBJ2-2,TRBD2,TRBV5-4,few,CASSLEVAGTGTGELFF,TGTGCCAGCAGCTTGGAGGTAGCGGGAACGGGCACCGGGGAGCTGTTTTTT
TRBJ2-7,.,TRBV5-1,once,CASSLGVAREQYF,TGCGCCAGCAGCTTGGGGGTAGCGCGGGAGCAGTACTTC
TRBJ1-2,.,TRBV20-1,.,CSLLGGYTF,TGCAGTCTCCTCGGGGGCTACACCTTC
TRBJ2-7,.,TRBV19,.,CASSEVDYSYEQYF,TGTGCCAGTAGTGAGGTGGACTATTCCTACGAGCAGTACTTC
TRBJ2-7,TRBD2,TRBV5-1,.,CASSFLAGTNEQYF,TGCGCCAGCAGCTTTCTAGCGGGCACTAACGAGCAGTACTTC
TRBJ2-1,TRBD2,TRBV7-2,.,CASSGGLVTDEQFF,TGTGCCAGCAGCGGAGGACTAGTAACAGATGAGCAGTTCTTC
TRBJ2-7,TRBD2,TRBV5-4,few,CASSFQRGKAYEQYF,TGTGCCAGCAGCTTTCAGCGGGGGAAAGCCTACGAGCAGTACTTC
TRBJ1-5,TRBD1,TRBV6-1,.,CASSAGQATNQPQHF,TGTGCCAGCAGTGCAGGACAGGCCACGAATCAGCCCCAGCATTTT
TRBJ2-7,TRBD2,TRBV10-3,.,CATAVAGGFSYEQYF,TGTGCCACCGCCGTAGCGGGAGGTTTCTCCTACGAGCAGTACTTC
TRBJ2-2,.,TRBV28,.,CASSPWTNANTGELFF,TGTGCCAGCAGTCCTTGGACAAACGCGAACACCGGGGAGCTGTTTTTT
TRBJ2-1,.,TRBV10-3,few,CAISENREQFF,TGTGCCATCAGTGAGAATAGGGAGCAGTTCTTC
TRBJ1-1,.,TRBV7-8,once,CASSPGGPAFF,TGTGCCAGCAGCCCCGGGGGGCCCGCTTTCTTT
TRBJ2-2,.,TRBV2,.,CASRPRANTGELFF,TGTGCCAGCAGGCCCCGAGCGAACACCGGGGAGCTGTTTTTT
TRBJ2-5,TRBD1,TRBV5-1,once,CASSGTGGTETQYF,TGCGCCAGCAGCGGGACAGGGGGCACGGAGACCCAGTACTTC
TRBJ2-2,TRBD2,TRBV19,.,CASTPFTSGSMSGELFF,TGTGCCAGTACCCCCTTCACTAGCGGGAGTATGTCCGGGGAGCTGTTTTTT
TRBJ1-1,.,TRBV7-9,.,CASSLEGFTEAFF,TGTGCCAGCAGCTTAGAAGGGTTTACTGAAGCTTTCTTT
TRBJ1-2,.,TRBV28,.,CASSLTGGSFNYGYTF,TGTGCCAGCAGTTTAACGGGGGGCAGTTTTAACTATGGCTACACCTTC
TRBJ1-5,.,TRBV2,.,CASSEGTDSNQPQHF,TGTGCCAGCAGTGAAGGGACAGATAGCAATCAGCCCCAGCATTTT